This T cell receptor (beta chain) was recovered during a study of blood T cell repertoires in COVID-19. About the study: COVID-19 samples, acute and convalescent, were from the United States, Italy and Spain. Sources were T cells, B-cell-depleted T cells, or PBMCs; the material itself was cDNA or gDNA.

In the authors' workflow: Amplification from reference gene primers served as the basis for estimated nucleated cell counts. Assay: immunoSEQ multiplex PCR; the TCRdb copy retains only in-frame clones and omits some. Clone size and the V and J calls come from that table; the DNA yielded D and trimming. The table lists more than 150,000 clones, approximately 80% of them singletons. CDR1 and CDR2 (germline): KGHSH, LQKENI. The V and J ends lost 5 bases and 4 bases respectively, with 9 bases between them. The CDR3 length is 12 residues. Participant reports of clinical history set cohort assignment. Sequencing input: PBMCs or T cells enriched from blood (not recorded which). V and J are TRBV18 and TRBJ2-7; D possibly corresponds to TRBD1 (6 bases). This sequence was found in a woman between 50 and 59 years old who had recovered from COVID-19. The CDR3 DNA sequence: TGTGCCAGCTCAGAACAGGGTTACGAGCAGTACTTC. This encodes CASSEQGYEQYF.